These 8 T cell receptor beta chains share one sample of origin, sequenced in a study of T cell responses to AZD1222 COVID-19 vaccine. The assay was immunoSEQ multiplex PCR, and TCRdb's table has in-frame clones only and misses some. Counted here are 150,000 or so clones, approximately 90% occurring once; the ten biggest clones make up about 4.7%. Sequences were derived from peripheral blood, sampled on day 0 of AZD1222 vaccination. The source is an adult in good health.

This rearrangement joins TRBV6-2 or TRBV6-3 to TRBJ2-7; TRBD2 might be the D (7 bases). The CDR3 loop spans 16 amino acids. CDR1 is MNHEY, CDR2 SVGEGT, per germline. The V end was cut by 4 bases, the J end by 4 bases, with 20 bases between. DNA of the CDR3: TGTGCCAGCAGTTCAACTCGGACAGCGGGGAGATACGAGCAGTACTTC. It specifies CASSSTRTAGRYEQYF.

The chain joins TRBV7-8 to TRBJ2-3, with D hard to call. CDR1 and CDR2 (germline): SGHVS, FQNEAQ. CDR3 length: 12 amino acids. The V gene lost 0 bases and the J gene lost 10 bases, with 8 bases spanning the gap. CDR3 region: CASSLAAKPQYF. Written as DNA, the CDR3 is TGTGCCAGCAGCTTAGCCGCCAAGCCGCAGTATTTT.

This clone has just one count. The chain recombines TRBV4-2 with TRBJ2-1; 7 nucleotides line up with TRBD2. The germline V gene encodes CDR1 LGHNA and CDR2 YNFKEQ. The CDR3 runs 15 residues. The J segment lost 6 bases and the V segment lost 1 base, leaving 6 bases of the junction unmatched. The DNA of the CDR3 is TGTGCCAGCAGCCAAGTCGGGCTAGCGGCCAATGAGCAGTTCTTC. Translating it yields CASSQVGLAANEQFF.

Concerning this clone itself: Other DNA variants within this sample encode the same CDR3. The V gene is TRBV2, the J gene TRBJ1-6; maybe TRBD1 (6 bases). Trimming shortened V by 3 bases and J by 7 bases, and 7 bases separated the two germline ends. CDR1 is SNHLY and CDR2 is FYNNEI in the germline V gene. There are 13 residues in the CDR3. CDR3 in amino acids: CASSDRGNSPLHF. CDR3 sequence (DNA): TGTGCCAGCAGTGACAGGGGAAATTCACCCCTCCACTTT.

The chain recombines TRBV15 with TRBJ1-4; possibly TRBD1 for D (5 bases). The V end was cut by 1 base, the J end by 6 bases, with 6 bases between. Germline V gives CDR1 LNHNV, CDR2 YYDKDF (reference sequence). The CDR3 is 13 residues long. The CDR3 region is CATSRAQDEKLFF. CDR3 bases: TGTGCCACCAGCAGAGCACAGGATGAAAAACTGTTTTTT.

This chain joins TRBV6-2 or TRBV6-3 and TRBJ1-1; D not certain. There are 15 residues in the CDR3. Germline CDR1 is MNHEY and CDR2 is SVGEGT. V lost 6 bases, J lost 1 base, and 15 bases lay in between. The CDR3 coding sequence is TGTGCCAGCAGCCCCGTCGCTCGGAGGAACACTGAAGCTTTCTTT. Amino acids: CASSPVARRNTEAFF.

The V call is TRBV6-6, the J call TRBJ2-1; D ambiguous. V was trimmed by 4 bases and J by 6 bases, leaving 13 bases between them. The CDR3 is made up of 14 amino acids. Germline values: CDR1 MNHNY, CDR2 SVGAGI (reference sequence). CDR3 in DNA: TGTGCCAGCAGTTCCTCGCGGACCTTCAATGAGCAGTTCTTC. The encoded protein is CASSSSRTFNEQFF.

The J gene is TRBJ2-3, the V gene TRBV2; 10 bases are shared with TRBD2. The V gene end was trimmed by 2 bases and the J gene end by 14 bases; junction bases not matched to a gene: 7. The CDR3 consists of 13 residues. The V gene's germline CDR1 is SNHLY and CDR2 FYNNEI. The CDR3 DNA reads as TGTGCCAGCAGTGAAATAGATACTAGCGGGATGTATTTT. Translation: CASSEIDTSGMYF. Full variable domain (remainder filled in from reference TRBV2 and TRBJ2-3): EPEVTQTPSHQVTQMGQEVILRCVPISNHLYFYWYRQILGQKVEFLVSFYNNEISEKSEIFDDQFSVERPDGSNFTLKIRSTKLEDSAMYFCASSEIDTSGMYFGPGTRLTVL.